Listed below are T cell receptor beta chains from one sample, sequenced in a study of T cell responses to AZD1222 COVID-19 vaccine. The table came from immunoSEQ multiplex PCR; TCRdb's copy has only in-frame clones and leaves some out. The sample contains 150,000 to 200,000 clones, about 92% of which appear only once. The material was peripheral blood, obtained on day 0 of AZD1222 vaccination. Source of these receptors: an adult in good health. Each CDR3 is given with its conserved first and last residue. D genes are given only for firm matches. A row's size may be missing; if present it is once, few, many or a size class.

V gene	D gene	J gene	clone size	CDR3 DNA	CDR3 protein
TRBV5-1	TRBD1	TRBJ2-7	.	TGCGCCAGCAGCTTGGGGTCAGGGGGTTCGAACGAGCAGTACTTC	CASSLGSGGSNEQYF
TRBV6-5	TRBD1	TRBJ1-1	.	TGTGCCAGCAGTTACAGGACAGGGTTGAACACTGAAGCTTTCTTT	CASSYRTGLNTEAFF
TRBV15	TRBD1	TRBJ2-2	.	TGTGCCACCAGCAGCACAAACCCACAGGGGGCGGCCGGGGAGCTGTTTTTT	CATSSTNPQGAAGELFF
TRBV19	TRBD1	TRBJ1-1	.	TGTGCCAGTACCGGGACAGGGTACGGGACTGAAGCTTTCTTT	CASTGTGYGTEAFF
TRBV6-1	.	TRBJ1-1	.	TGTGCCAGCAGTGAACTGTCACCGAACACTGAAGCTTTCTTT	CASSELSPNTEAFF
TRBV27	TRBD1	TRBJ1-1	.	TGTCCTTCGTTATCTATGGGGACAGAGGACACTGAAGCTTTCTTT	CPSLSMGTEDTEAFF
TRBV9	.	TRBJ1-3	.	TGTGCCAGCAGCGTCGACAGGACTGGAAACACCATATATTTT	CASSVDRTGNTIYF
TRBV10-2	TRBD2	TRBJ2-7	once	TGCGCCAGCAGCTACGATACTAGCGGCTCCTACGAGCAGTACTTC	CASSYDTSGSYEQYF
TRBV7-9	.	TRBJ1-1	once	TGTGCCAGCAGCAAGGACACTAACACTGAAGCTTTCTTT	CASSKDTNTEAFF
TRBV19	.	TRBJ1-5	.	TGTGCCAGTAGTATAGCCGGGGGAGGGACTCAGCCCCAGCATTTT	CASSIAGGGTQPQHF
TRBV28	.	TRBJ1-6	.	TGTGCCAGCACCCACACCGAGGGCCTTGGGAATTCACCCCTCCACTTT	CASTHTEGLGNSPLHF
TRBV5-1	.	TRBJ2-3	.	TGCGCCAGCAGCTTGGAAAGAGGGGCGTCTTTCACAGATACGCAGTATTTT	CASSLERGASFTDTQYF
TRBV27	.	TRBJ2-7	.	TGTGCCAGCAGTTTACCCGGACGGTCCTACGAGCAGTACTTC	CASSLPGRSYEQYF
TRBV5-1	TRBD1	TRBJ1-2	.	TGCGCCAGCAGCTTGGAGGGACAGGGGCGAGGCTACACCTTC	CASSLEGQGRGYTF
TRBV18	.	TRBJ2-4	.	TGTGCCAGCTCACCTCAGGAGCGGTTAGCCAAAAACATTCAGTACTTC	CASSPQERLAKNIQYF
TRBV6-2/TRBV6-3	TRBD1	TRBJ2-5	.	TGTGCCAGCAGTTACGGGGCAGGGGGTGGACAAGAGACCCAGTACTTC	CASSYGAGGGQETQYF
TRBV4-1	.	TRBJ1-2	few	TGCGCCAGCAGCCAAGATGTCGGGAATAGCTATGGCTACACCTTC	CASSQDVGNSYGYTF
TRBV5-6	.	TRBJ2-1	.	TGTGCCAGCAGCGGAATCAACTCGCCCTTGAGAGAGTACAATGAGCAGTTCTTC	CASSGINSPLREYNEQFF
TRBV5-8	.	TRBJ2-1	once	TGTGCCAGCAGCTTGGAGGGGCGAGACAATGAGCAGTTCTTC	CASSLEGRDNEQFF
TRBV6-4	.	TRBJ1-1	.	TGTGCCAGCAGTGTCGTGATGGGGACTGAAGCTTTCTTT	CASSVVMGTEAFF
TRBV2	.	TRBJ2-5	.	TGTGCCAGCAGTGGGGGCGGGGTAGTTGGAGAGACCCAGTACTTC	CASSGGGVVGETQYF
TRBV27	TRBD1	TRBJ1-2	.	TGTGCCAGCAGTTTCCCGACAGGGTGGGGCTACACCTTC	CASSFPTGWGYTF
TRBV7-6	.	TRBJ2-1	.	TGTGCCAGCAGCTTAGGCCTCGGGGACAATGAGCAGTTCTTC	CASSLGLGDNEQFF
TRBV4-2	.	TRBJ1-2	.	TGTGCCAGCAGCCAAGTACAAGGATCCGGGGGAGGCTATGGCTACACCTTC	CASSQVQGSGGGYGYTF
TRBV6-5	TRBD1	TRBJ1-5	.	TGTGCCAGCAGGGGGACAGGGGGGCAGCCCCAGCATTTT	CASRGTGGQPQHF
TRBV20-1	TRBD1	TRBJ1-2	.	TGCAGTGCTAGTTTCGGGGACAGCTATGGCTACACCTTC	CSASFGDSYGYTF
TRBV10-1	.	TRBJ1-5	.	TGCGCCAGCAGACCCAATGGTTGGGGCAATCAGCCCCAGCATTTT	CASRPNGWGNQPQHF
TRBV30	.	TRBJ2-7	.	TGTGCCTGGAGTCCTCTGACAGTCTCCTACGAGCAGTACTTC	CAWSPLTVSYEQYF
TRBV12-3/TRBV12-4	.	TRBJ2-1	.	TGTGCCAGCAGTTTACAGTATGAGCAGTTCTTC	CASSLQYEQFF
TRBV11-2	.	TRBJ2-3	.	TGTGCCAGCAGCTTATTGGGGGTGTATACGCAGTATTTT	CASSLLGVYTQYF
TRBV7-9	.	TRBJ2-3	.	TGTGCCAGCAGCTTTTGGACTAGCACAGATACGCAGTATTTT	CASSFWTSTDTQYF
TRBV6-5	TRBD2	TRBJ2-7	.	TGTGCCAGCAGAGTGGGCGGGAGTACCTACGAGCAGTACTTC	CASRVGGSTYEQYF
TRBV5-1	.	TRBJ2-3	once	TGCGCCAGCAGTCCTTTGTCCACAGATACGCAGTATTTT	CASSPLSTDTQYF
TRBV5-1	.	TRBJ2-1	.	TGCGCCAGCAGCTTGGGGGGGCTAGCTTTGGATGAGCAGTTCTTC	CASSLGGLALDEQFF
TRBV7-6	TRBD1	TRBJ1-4	.	TGTGCCAGCAGCGGGACCTGGGGGACAGGGGTCGCAAAACTGTTTTTT	CASSGTWGTGVAKLFF
TRBV30	.	TRBJ1-2	.	TGTGCCTGGAACCCGGGTGGGGACTATGGCTACACCTTC	CAWNPGGDYGYTF
TRBV14	TRBD2	TRBJ2-1	.	TGTGCCAGCAGCCGGGCCCTAGCGGTAACGGGGAATGAGCAGTTCTTC	CASSRALAVTGNEQFF
TRBV7-9	.	TRBJ2-7	.	TGTGCCAGCAGCCCAGCCTCCAAGACAGGTACCTACGAGCAGTACTTC	CASSPASKTGTYEQYF
TRBV6-6	.	TRBJ1-6	.	TGTGCCAGCAGTCAGACAGACTTTTATGCCTATAATTCACCCCTCCACTTT	CASSQTDFYAYNSPLHF
TRBV7-6	TRBD2	TRBJ2-7	.	TGTGCCAGCAGCTTAGCAGGGGCGGGAGAGGTGTCCTACGAGCAGTACTTC	CASSLAGAGEVSYEQYF
TRBV19	.	TRBJ2-7	.	TGTGCCAGTAGTATCGGCGGGCGGGCAACGACCTACGAGCAGTACTTC	CASSIGGRATTYEQYF
TRBV10-3	.	TRBJ1-1	.	TGTGCCATTGCCTGGGGAGGCGCAGGGACTGAAGCTTTCTTT	CAIAWGGAGTEAFF
TRBV19	TRBD1	TRBJ1-2	.	TGTGCCAGTAGTCCGACAGGGATCGGCTACACCTTC	CASSPTGIGYTF
TRBV19	.	TRBJ1-1	.	TGTGCCAGTAGTATAACGGGATTGAACACTGAAGCTTTCTTT	CASSITGLNTEAFF
TRBV5-1	TRBD2	TRBJ2-1	once	TGCGCCAGCAGCTTGGATCGGACTAGCGGGAGGAGTGAGCAGTTCTTC	CASSLDRTSGRSEQFF